The 7 T cell receptor beta chains below all came from one sample that was sequenced in a study of naive and memory T cell subsets. For blood and skin samples, reverse transcription used TCR alpha and beta constant primers. TCRdb ran MiXCR on the 5' RACE reads and lists one entry per CDR3 protein. In the table there are approximately 27,000 distinct CDR3 sequences, 20% to 25% of which are singletons. Whole blood, 2 to 2.5 ml, came from adult healthy volunteers. The receptors originated from a female donor in good health.

This sequence joins TRBV20-1 and TRBJ1-1, with D possibly matching TRBD1 (5 bases). The V gene lost 6 bases and the J gene lost 7 bases, with 15 bases spanning the gap. The CDR3 consists of 12 residues. The germline V gene encodes CDR1 DFQATT and CDR2 SNEGSKA (reference sequence). DNA of the CDR3: TGCAGTGCCGGGGACCTTCGTGGTGAAGCTTTCTTT. Protein: CSAGDLRGEAFF.

This clonotype was seen repeatedly, ten times or more. V and J are TRBV20-1 and TRBJ2-2; no firm D call. The CDR3 is made up of 14 amino acids. V lost 5 bases to trimming and J lost 4 bases, with 14 bases between them. The germline gives CDR1 DFQATT, CDR2 SNEGSKA (reference sequence). The CDR3, as DNA: TGCAGTGCTCAGCTAGGTCCCGGCACCGGGGAGCTGTTTTTT. Translating gives CSAQLGPGTGELFF.

CDR3 DNA: TGCAGCGTTGAAACTAGCGGGCCCACAGATACGCAGTATTTT. It codes for CSVETSGPTDTQYF. V and J are TRBV29-1 and TRBJ2-3; 9 bases are a match to TRBD2. Per germline, CDR1 SQVTM and CDR2 ANQGSEA. V dropped 2 bases and J dropped 2; count of bases not matched to a gene: 2. CDR3 length equals 14 residues.

The V call is TRBV5-1, the J call TRBJ2-5; no firm D call. The CDR3 covers 13 residues. Germline V gene lookup returns CDR1 SGHRS and CDR2 YFSETQ. V was pared by 0 bases and J by 3 bases, with 6 bases between. DNA of the CDR3: TGCGCCAGCAGCTTGGTGGCTGAAGAGACCCAGTACTTC. Residues: CASSLVAEETQYF.

This clonotype was detected only a few times. The chain employs TRBV29-1 and TRBJ2-3; D is tentatively TRBD1 or TRBD2 (5 bases each). CDR1 and CDR2 from the germline V gene are SQVTM and ANQGSEA. CDR3 length: 15 residues. V lost 4 bases and J 2 bases, leaving 16 bases between the germline ends. The DNA for the CDR3 is TGCAGCGTTGGTACCGGGACGGGCCTCACAGATACGCAGTATTTT. Its protein product is CSVGTGTGLTDTQYF.

This clonotype was seen a few times. This chain uses TRBV29-1 with TRBJ2-5; 7 bases are shared with TRBD1. The CDR3 has 14 residues. The trim removed 1 base at V and 5 bases at J, leaving 7 bases unmatched. Germline CDR1 is SQVTM and CDR2 is ANQGSEA. CDR3 sequence reads: CSVEGGQSSETQYF. CDR3 in DNA: TGCAGCGTTGAAGGGGGACAGTCGTCTGAGACCCAGTACTTC.

A few counts support this clonotype. The J gene is TRBJ2-1, the V gene TRBV11-2, with 11 bases lining up with TRBD2. This CDR3 comprises 17 residues. Trimming took 5 bases from V and 2 from J; bases not matched to a gene: 8. Germline V lookup: CDR1 SGHAT, CDR2 FQNNGV. CDR3 nucleotides: TGTGCCAGCAGCCCCCAAACTAGCGGGGGCCCCTACAATGAGCAGTTCTTC. Protein: CASSPQTSGGPYNEQFF.